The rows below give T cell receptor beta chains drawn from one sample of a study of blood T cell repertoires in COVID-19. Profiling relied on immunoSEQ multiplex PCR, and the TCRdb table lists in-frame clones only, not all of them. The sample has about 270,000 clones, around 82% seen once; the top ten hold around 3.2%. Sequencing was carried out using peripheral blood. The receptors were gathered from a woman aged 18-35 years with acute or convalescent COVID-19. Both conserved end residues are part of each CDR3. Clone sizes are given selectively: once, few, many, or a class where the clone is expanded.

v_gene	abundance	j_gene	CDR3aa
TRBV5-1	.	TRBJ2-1	CASSATSTSIHEQFF
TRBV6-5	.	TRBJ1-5	CASSPQGWGNQPQHF
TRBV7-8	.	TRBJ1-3	CASSAGQGRTGNTIYF
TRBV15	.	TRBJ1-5	CATSDDRVQVQPQHF
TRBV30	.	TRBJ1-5	CAWSAAGGNQPQHF
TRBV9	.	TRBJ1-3	CASSVRGTDPGNTIYF
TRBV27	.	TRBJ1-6	CASSFGTESSYNSPLHF
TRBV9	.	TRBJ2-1	CASSKGMGGFYFNEQFF
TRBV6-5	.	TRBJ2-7	CASSLSTSYEQYF
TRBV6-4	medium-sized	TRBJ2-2	CASSGRATGELFF
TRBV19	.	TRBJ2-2	CASSLGARGSSGELFF
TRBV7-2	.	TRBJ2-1	CASSRIPPSGRDNEQFF
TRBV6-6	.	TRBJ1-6	CASREDRRDSPLHF
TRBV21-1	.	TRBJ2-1	CASSKARSGEQFF
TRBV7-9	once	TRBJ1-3	CASSLWASKTSSGNTIYF
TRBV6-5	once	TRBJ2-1	CASSGLAGVRNEQFF
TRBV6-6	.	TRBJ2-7	CASSPGLAVTYEQYF
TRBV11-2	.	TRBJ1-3	CASSLSGGASGNTIYF
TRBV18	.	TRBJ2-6	CASSPSGANVLTF
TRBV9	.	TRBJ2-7	CASSAAGTTYEQYF
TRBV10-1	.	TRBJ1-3	CAGTGDGTIYF
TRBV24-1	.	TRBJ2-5	CATSDSGGAKTQYF
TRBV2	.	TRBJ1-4	CASRTGQRTRNEKLFF
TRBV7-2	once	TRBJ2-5	CASSGRILAGGQETQYF
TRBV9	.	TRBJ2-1	CASSAPPSGKYNEQFF
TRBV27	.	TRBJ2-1	CASSLGTRDEQFF